This T cell receptor (beta chain) was sequenced in a study of T cells in Graves' hyperthyroidism and ophthalmopathy. Trimming removed 4 bases at V and 0 bases at J, with 13 bases between. The CDR3 totals 16 residues. CDR1 is SNHLY and CDR2 is FYNNEI in the germline V gene. RNA transcripts gave rise to amplified TCR beta CDR3 regions. HTBI primers were employed in a first-round RT-PCR of the TCR CDR3. TCRdb called the multiplex PCR reads again in MiXCR, with one record for every CDR3 protein. The sample has hundreds of thousands of distinct CDR3 sequences; roughly 37% are singletons. The rearrangement uses TRBV2 and TRBJ1-3; D is possibly TRBD1 (6 bases). The sequenced sample was blood. The sequence came from a man between 18 and 35 years old with Graves' hyperthyroidism. The CDR3 region has the DNA TGTGCCAGCAGTGTACCAGACAGGTCCTCTGGAAACACCATATATTTT. It translates to CASSVPDRSSGNTIYF. Using reference TRBV2 and TRBJ1-3 for the parts outside the CDR3, the full variable domain is EPEVTQTPSHQVTQMGQEVILRCVPISNHLYFYWYRQILGQKVEFLVSFYNNEISEKSEIFDDQFSVERPDGSNFTLKIRSTKLEDSAMYFCASSVPDRSSGNTIYFGEGSWLTVV.